Below are 31 T cell receptor beta chains sequenced from a single sample in a study of CD8+ T cells in alopecia areata. The sequencing template was cDNA reverse transcribed from extracted RNA. Some clones are missing from TCRdb's copy, which holds only in-frame ones; the method was immunoSEQ multiplex PCR. The data hold about 270,000 clones, with 60% observed a single time. Treatment: oral pan-JAK inhibitor, 5-10 mg twice daily. The sequences come from CD4+ T cells sorted from blood, collected around week 54, from a patient treated with tofacitinib. All receptors come from a human donor with alopecia areata.

This chain joins TRBV5-4 and TRBJ2-1; D possibly corresponds to TRBD2 (6 bases). Trimming pared 9 bases from V and 7 bases from J, leaving 17 bases between. This CDR3 is built from 13 residues. Germline CDR1 and CDR2: SGHNT and YYREEE (reference sequence). CDR3 bases: TGTGCCACCGGGACTCCCACTCGTAATGAGCAGTTCTTC. It codes for CATGTPTRNEQFF. The full variable domain, with the rest looked up from reference TRBV5-4 and TRBJ2-1, is ETGVTQSPTHLIKTRGQQVTLRCSSQSGHNTVSWYQQALGQGPQFIFQYYREEENGRGNFPPRFSGLQFPNYSSELNVNALELDDSALYLCATGTPTRNEQFFGPGTRLTVL.

The chain carries TRBV30 and TRBJ1-6; D is unclear. Germline V CDR1 and CDR2: GTSNPN, SVGIG (reference sequence). The CDR3 spans 14 residues. Deletions cut 0 bases from V and 9 bases from J, with 12 bases between. The CDR3 DNA is TGTGCCTGGAGTGTACGCCCGGACGGTTCACCCCTCCACTTT. Translating it yields CAWSVRPDGSPLHF.

This clone has a handful of counts. The chain employs TRBV27 and TRBJ1-4, with D uncertain. The germline V gene has CDR1 MNHEY and CDR2 SMNVEV (reference sequence). The CDR3 loop spans 16 amino acids. V lost 3 bases to trimming and J lost 0 bases, with 11 bases between them. The CDR3 protein is CASSLGSHATNEKLFF. In DNA, the CDR3 is TGTGCCAGCAGTTTGGGAAGCCACGCAACTAATGAAAAACTGTTTTTT.

This clone has more than one count but fewer than ten. V gene TRBV30 combines with J gene TRBJ1-6; no clear D gene. The CDR3 runs to 13 residues. Trimming removed 4 bases at V and 4 bases at J, with 8 bases between. Germline V gene data show CDR1 as GTSNPN and CDR2 as SVGIG (reference sequence). The CDR3 here is CAWNSIYNSPLHF. The CDR3 DNA is TGTGCCTGGAATAGCATTTATAATTCACCCCTCCACTTT. The entire variable domain, with the rest obtained from reference TRBV30 and TRBJ1-6, is as follows: SQTIHQWPATLVQPVGSPLSLECTVEGTSNPNLYWYRQAAGRGLQLLFYSVGIGQISSEVPQNLSASRPQDRQFILSSKKLLLSDSGFYLCAWNSIYNSPLHFGNGTRLTVT.

This chain uses TRBV29-1 with TRBJ2-1; TRBD2 matches 11 bases. Trimming cost V 7 bases and J 5 bases; bases outside gene matches: 4. There are 13 residues in the CDR3. Per the germline V gene, CDR1 is SQVTM and CDR2 is ANQGSEA. Here the CDR3 reads CSGTSGGNNEQFF. In DNA form, the CDR3 reads TGCAGCGGTACTAGCGGGGGTAACAATGAGCAGTTCTTC.

This chain links TRBV7-9 with TRBJ1-2; no definite D call. V was cut by 3 bases and J by 2 bases, with 7 bases left in between. This CDR3 has 13 amino acids. The germline gives CDR1 SEHNR, CDR2 FQNEAQ (reference sequence). CDR3 sequence: CASSLTENYGYTF. CDR3 sequence (DNA): TGTGCCAGCAGCTTGACGGAAAACTATGGCTACACCTTC.

This chain uses TRBV4-1 with TRBJ2-5, with unresolved D. This CDR3 comprises 17 residues. Germline CDR1 and CDR2: MGHRA and YSYEKL. Deletions cut 0 bases from V and 3 bases from J, with 17 bases between. The CDR3 is CASSQESRMFYEETQYF. DNA for the CDR3: TGCGCCAGCAGCCAAGAATCTAGGATGTTTTATGAAGAGACCCAGTACTTC.

This clone was observed a few times. V is TRBV30 and J is TRBJ2-3; 9 bases agree with TRBD1. Germline V lookup: CDR1 GTSNPN, CDR2 SVGIG (reference sequence). This CDR3 comprises 14 residues. The V and J ends lost 7 bases and 8 bases, in that order; junction bases with no gene match: 13. CDR3 amino acids: CASSPTGGSGTQYF. The CDR3 nucleotides are TGTGCCTCTTCCCCGACAGGGGGATCGGGTACGCAGTATTTT.

This clone came up once. The chain recombines TRBV6-5 with TRBJ2-7, with 8 positions matching TRBD1. Trimming cost V 2 bases and J 6 bases; bases outside gene matches: 6. Germline V gives CDR1 MNHEY, CDR2 SVGAGI. The CDR3 has 14 residues. The CDR3 sequence is CASSYTDRDPEQYF. The CDR3 DNA is TGTGCCAGCAGTTACACGGACAGGGACCCCGAGCAGTACTTC.

The chain couples TRBV25-1 to TRBJ2-7, with a weak D call TRBD2 (5 bases). The ends were cut back, 6 bases at V and 2 bases at J, with 20 bases in the middle. Germline V gene lookup returns CDR1 MGHDK and CDR2 SYGVNS. The CDR3 has 16 amino acids. The CDR3 here is CASRAQRTFGAYEQYF. The CDR3 DNA is TGTGCCAGCAGGGCACAGCGGACCTTTGGGGCCTACGAGCAGTACTTC.

V gene TRBV7-2 combines with J gene TRBJ2-2; a weak D match, TRBD1 (6 bases). Germline lookup yields CDR1 SGHTA and CDR2 FQGNSA. The CDR3 is 15 amino acids. V lost 5 bases and J lost 6, with 16 bases in between. CDR3 nucleotides: TGTGCCAGCAGCCCGGTAACAGGGATAGCCGGGGAGCTGTTTTTT. Translating it yields CASSPVTGIAGELFF.

The rearrangement uses TRBV7-9 and TRBJ2-4, with D possibly being TRBD1 (6 bases). Trimming left V 3 bases short and J 6 bases short, with 9 bases between. Germline CDR1 SEHNR, CDR2 FQNEAQ (reference sequence). The CDR3 consists of 13 residues. In nucleotides, the CDR3 is TGTGCCAGCAGCTTGGGACACGGAAACATTCAGTACTTC. Its translation is CASSLGHGNIQYF.

This clone was observed a handful of times. V and J are TRBV29-1 and TRBJ2-3; 8 positions match TRBD1. The germline V gene has CDR1 SQVTM and CDR2 ANQGSEA. The CDR3 is 12 amino acids. J gave up 4 bases and V 7 bases, and 4 bases lay outside the gene matches. CDR3 region: CSGRRGPDTQYF. The CDR3 DNA reads as TGCAGCGGACGCAGGGGGCCAGATACGCAGTATTTT.

A note on this clone: Its ends do not fully match the called genes, so a read error is possible. The chain employs TRBV15 and TRBJ1-1; D is unclear. The germline CDR1 and CDR2 sequences are LNHNV and YYDKDF (reference sequence). The CDR3 contains 14 residues. The CDR3 DNA follows: TGTGCCACCAGCAGAGCAGGAAGCGCTCCTGAGGCTTTCTTT. Translated: CATSRAGSAPEAFF.

The chain recombines TRBV30 with TRBJ2-3; 9 bases line up with TRBD1. After removal of 2 bases from V and 6 bases from J, the junction contained 9 bases not matched to a gene. Looked up from germline, CDR1 is GTSNPN and CDR2 is SVGIG (reference sequence). The CDR3 loop spans 15 amino acids. The CDR3 region has the DNA TGTGCCTGGAGTCGGGGACAGGGACAGGAGGATACGCAGTATTTT. Its translation: CAWSRGQGQEDTQYF.

This chain links TRBV29-1 with TRBJ1-3; D gene ambiguous. The ends were cut back, 0 bases at V and 4 bases at J, with 13 bases in the middle. Germline V lookup: CDR1 SQVTM, CDR2 ANQGSEA. The CDR3 sequence is 15 residues long. CDR3: CSVEDQKGSGNTIYF. The DNA for the CDR3 is TGCAGCGTTGAAGATCAAAAGGGATCGGGAAACACCATATATTTT. The whole variable domain, remainder taken from reference TRBV29-1 and TRBJ1-3, is SAVISQKPSRDICQRGTSLTIQCQVDSQVTMMFWYRQQPGQSLTLIATANQGSEATYESGFVIDKFPISRPNLTFSTLTVSNMSPEDSSIYLCSVEDQKGSGNTIYFGEGSWLTVV.

The chain combines TRBV30 with TRBJ1-5; D gene uncertain. V was cut by 1 base and J by 0 bases, with 7 bases left in between. The CDR3 is 14 amino acids. Germline V gene data show CDR1 as GTSNPN and CDR2 as SVGIG (reference sequence). DNA for the CDR3: TGTGCCTGGAGTGGGGCCAATAGCAATCAGCCCCAGCATTTT. As protein: CAWSGANSNQPQHF.

The gene calls are TRBV7-3 and TRBJ2-3; D not certain. CDR3 length: 14 residues. The V and J ends lost 0 bases and 1 base respectively, with 5 bases between them. Germline V gives CDR1 SGHTA, CDR2 FQGTGA. In DNA form, the CDR3 reads TGTGCCAGCAGCTTAACTGTCGGCACAGATACGCAGTATTTT. Translation: CASSLTVGTDTQYF.

This clone was observed once. This chain joins TRBV7-2 and TRBJ1-6, with D maybe TRBD1 (6 bases). The CDR3 length is 17 residues. V was pared by 1 base and J by 6 bases, with 16 bases between. Germline V gene lookup returns CDR1 SGHTA and CDR2 FQGNSA. The chain's CDR3 is CASSLVVGQLLNSPLHF. As DNA, the CDR3 is TGTGCCAGCAGCTTAGTGGTTGGACAGCTCCTTAATTCACCCCTCCACTTT.

This clone was observed a single time. The V call is TRBV5-6, the J call TRBJ2-1; D unresolved. Looked up from germline, CDR1 is SGHDT and CDR2 is YYEEEE. The CDR3 runs to 15 residues. The germline V and J ends were trimmed by 5 bases and 0 bases, with 12 bases remaining between them. In nucleotides, the CDR3 is TGTGCCAGCAGACTGACGGAGAGCTCCTACAATGAGCAGTTCTTC. Translated, it gives CASRLTESSYNEQFF.

This clone was seen once. At the DNA level, this CDR3 is encoded by other sequences in the same sample as well. The J gene is TRBJ2-6, the V gene TRBV7-2, with D unresolved. The CDR3 has 15 residues. CDR1 and CDR2 from the germline V gene are SGHTA and FQGNSA. Trimming shortened V by 1 base and J by 0 bases, and 4 bases separated the two germline ends. The CDR3 here is CASSLVGSGANVLTF. CDR3 DNA: TGTGCCAGCAGCTTAGTGGGCTCTGGGGCCAACGTCCTGACTTTC.

This clone was detected a few times. The CDR3 here is CASSVMSTPYEQYF. CDR3 in DNA: TGTGCCAGCAGCGTTATGTCTACCCCCTACGAGCAGTACTTC. The J gene is TRBJ2-7, the V gene TRBV4-2; unclear D gene. Germline V lookup: CDR1 LGHNA, CDR2 YNFKEQ. Between the trimmed V and J ends, which lost 5 bases and 2 bases, there was a span of 13 bases. This CDR3 spans 14 amino acids.

This clone was counted only a few times. The rearrangement uses TRBV5-5 and TRBJ1-4; possibly TRBD1 for D (5 bases). V gave up 1 base and J gave up 7 bases, with 14 bases separating them. The CDR3 sequence is 15 residues long. Germline CDR1 is SGHKS and CDR2 is YYEKEE (reference sequence). The CDR3 DNA is TGTGCCAGCAGCTTGATAAGCCAGGGAAGTGAAAAACTGTTTTTT. This sequence encodes CASSLISQGSEKLFF.

This chain links TRBV29-1 with TRBJ2-7; D is uncertain. Germline V gene lookup returns CDR1 SQVTM and CDR2 ANQGSEA. The CDR3 runs to 12 residues. The germline V and J ends were trimmed by 7 bases and 3 bases, with 13 bases remaining between them. CDR3 bases: TGCAGCGCCGCCCGAGATGGCTACGAGCAGTACTTC. Its protein is CSAARDGYEQYF.

The V gene is TRBV23-1, the J gene TRBJ2-1, with unresolved D. TRBV23-1 belongs to the ORF category, with a function that is uncertain. This CDR3 comprises 14 residues. Trimming removed 4 bases at V and 5 bases at J, with 12 bases between. The CDR3 sequence: CASSPRSRDNEQFF. DNA of the CDR3: TGCGCCAGCAGTCCACGTTCAAGGGACAATGAGCAGTTCTTC.

The chain combines TRBV30 with TRBJ1-2; the D gene is possibly TRBD1 (5 bases). This CDR3 is 11 amino acids long. From germline, CDR1 is GTSNPN and CDR2 SVGIG (reference sequence). CDR3 region: CTAGFNYGYTF. The CDR3 nucleotides are TGTACGGCAGGGTTCAACTATGGCTACACCTTC.

The rearrangement uses TRBV7-9 and TRBJ2-7, with 8 bases matching TRBD2. Germline CDR1 SEHNR, CDR2 FQNEAQ (reference sequence). The trim removed 5 bases at V and 5 bases at J, leaving 8 bases unmatched. The CDR3 has 14 residues. The CDR3 coding sequence is TGTGCCAGCAGCGCCGGGACTAGAACTGACGAGCAGTACTTC. Translating gives CASSAGTRTDEQYF.

The chain carries TRBV2 and TRBJ2-5; D call uncertain. In germline, CDR1 is SNHLY, CDR2 FYNNEI. Trimming removed 6 bases from V and 7 bases from J, with 12 bases in between. This CDR3 spans 12 amino acids. CDR3 bases: TGTGCCAGCAGGCAGGACCCAAGGACCCAGTACTTC. This codes for CASRQDPRTQYF.

The chain links TRBV29-1 to TRBJ1-5; 9 bases agree with TRBD1. Germline CDR1 and CDR2: SQVTM and ANQGSEA. The CDR3 loop spans 13 amino acids. V dropped 6 bases and J dropped 6; count of bases not matched to a gene: 6. The CDR3 coding sequence is TGCAGCGTCCGAACAGGGGGCGGTCAGCCCCAGCATTTT. Amino acid sequence: CSVRTGGGQPQHF. Drawing the rest from reference TRBV29-1 and TRBJ1-5, the complete variable domain is SAVISQKPSRDICQRGTSLTIQCQVDSQVTMMFWYRQQPGQSLTLIATANQGSEATYESGFVIDKFPISRPNLTFSTLTVSNMSPEDSSIYLCSVRTGGGQPQHFGDGTRLSIL.

Turning to this clone: Other DNA sequences in the sample encode the same CDR3. The chain has TRBV29-1 and TRBJ2-2; D not certain. The CDR3 loop spans 13 amino acids. V lost 3 bases and J lost 2, with 7 bases in between. Per germline, CDR1 SQVTM and CDR2 ANQGSEA. The CDR3 region has the DNA TGCAGCGTTGATGTGGGAAACACCGGGGAGCTGTTTTTT. Its protein is CSVDVGNTGELFF.

V gene TRBV29-1 combines with J gene TRBJ2-5; 7 bases fit TRBD2. Germline CDR1 and CDR2: SQVTM and ANQGSEA. Trimming took 3 bases from V and 9 from J; bases not matched to a gene: 13. The CDR3 has 14 residues. CDR3 protein: CSVEEVLAEGAQYF. The CDR3 DNA sequence: TGCAGCGTTGAGGAGGTTCTAGCGGAAGGGGCCCAGTACTTC.